Sequencing of this TCR beta chain was carried out in a study of T cell changes during pregnancy in multiple sclerosis. After removal of 1 base from V and 13 bases from J, the junction contained 17 bases not matched to a gene. The germline V gene encodes CDR1 MGHRA and CDR2 YSYEKL. This CDR3 is built from 16 residues. The method was immunoSEQ multiplex PCR; TCRdb's version includes in-frame clones alone and lacks a portion of them. The sample lists roughly 73,000 clones, around 94% occurring once. V and J are TRBV4-1 and TRBJ2-3, with 7 bases matching TRBD2. This clonotype was obtained from a female donor in good health, enrolled as a control in a pregnancy study. The source material was peripheral blood, sampled in the second trimester of pregnancy. The DNA for the CDR3 is TGCGCCAGCAGCCAAGCACCCAGCGGGGCCTTTATCGGGGAGTATTTT. Amino acids: CASSQAPSGAFIGEYF.